These T cell receptor beta chains were read from a single sample in a study of neoadjuvant anti-PD-1 for oral cavity cancer. TCRdb's copy holds only in-frame clones and misses some; the assay was immunoSEQ multiplex PCR. The sample holds about 42,000 clones; about 76% are singletons and the top ten take roughly 4.9%. The sample in question was PBMCs, obtained after nivolumab (anti-PD-1) treatment. The receptors originated from a person aged 40-85 years with oral cavity squamous cell carcinoma. Each CDR3 is given with its conserved first and last residue. Each record gives: V gene, CDR3 protein.

v_gene: TRBV5-4; CDR3aa: CASSSVDPLEQYF
v_gene: TRBV5-1; CDR3aa: CASSSRGPVETQYF
v_gene: TRBV7-2; CDR3aa: CASRPTGGITEAFF
v_gene: TRBV10-3; CDR3aa: CAIRSGTSGGNNEQFF
v_gene: TRBV2; CDR3aa: CASSEFTGGLETQYF
v_gene: TRBV20-1; CDR3aa: CSAHGPGELFF
v_gene: TRBV6-1; CDR3aa: CASRTQRREKLFF
v_gene: TRBV11-2; CDR3aa: CASSLVGQPQHF
v_gene: TRBV5-1; CDR3aa: CASSFSRSAGNEQFF
v_gene: TRBV2; CDR3aa: CASRRDRATGEQFF
v_gene: TRBV2; CDR3aa: CASSAQGAQDEQYF
v_gene: TRBV14; CDR3aa: CASSQWARRGPNTGELFF
v_gene: TRBV18; CDR3aa: CASSPDREKLFF
v_gene: TRBV29-1; CDR3aa: CSAEPTGQLHGYTF
v_gene: TRBV28; CDR3aa: CASSLEAGTGRGGYTF
v_gene: TRBV21-1; CDR3aa: CASSKVRGPTPCRDNEQFF
v_gene: TRBV7-9; CDR3aa: CASSPTPGNTIYF
v_gene: TRBV29-1; CDR3aa: CSVVEGTYEQYF
v_gene: TRBV18; CDR3aa: CASSPTGASTDTQYF
v_gene: TRBV28; CDR3aa: CASSRGLAGGTDTQYF
v_gene: TRBV29-1; CDR3aa: CSTPWRQGANGYTF
v_gene: TRBV5-8; CDR3aa: CASSLDRQRNTEAFF
v_gene: TRBV19; CDR3aa: CASSTGQGISYEQYF